Sequencing of this T cell receptor (beta chain) was carried out in a study of T cell responses to AZD1222 COVID-19 vaccine. General study points: The study reported that nearly half of spike-specific TCRs target unmutated variant regions. Repertoires in all cases were sampled only once the peak T cell response had passed. Donors skewed white British and female; clonal diversity was possibly underestimated. Spike-specific TCR breadth and depth were elevated following two AZD1222 doses.

The table came from immunoSEQ multiplex PCR; TCRdb's copy has only in-frame clones and leaves some out. The table includes 90,000 to 120,000 clones, about nine tenths detected once. Trimming cost V 6 bases and J 4 bases, with 11 bases left between them. There are 13 residues in the CDR3. Per the germline V gene, CDR1 is ENHRY and CDR2 is SYGVKD. Note on this clone: What it recognizes is unknown.

V usage is TRBV10-3 and J usage is TRBJ2-3, with a weak D call TRBD1 (5 bases). This clonotype was obtained from an adult who received the AZD1222 COVID-19 vaccine. The sample in question was peripheral blood, obtained 28 days after the second AZD1222 dose. This chain's CDR3 is CAIRMQGADTQYF. In DNA, the CDR3 is TGTGCCATCAGGATGCAGGGTGCAGATACGCAGTATTTT.